This T cell receptor (beta chain) is drawn from a study of graft-versus-host responses after intestinal transplantation. Germline-derived CDR1 and CDR2 are MDHEN and SYDVKM. The CDR3 has 12 residues. V gave up 8 bases and J gave up 8 bases, with 13 bases separating them. Assay: immunoSEQ multiplex PCR; the TCRdb copy retains only in-frame clones and omits some. The sample shows 85,000 to 90,000 clones, roughly 87% of them seen only once. On this clone itself: The antigen remains undetermined.

This rearrangement joins TRBV28 to TRBJ2-1; a possible D gene is TRBD2 (5 bases). This receptor was identified in a human donor who received an intestinal transplant. Here the sequenced sample was unstimulated CD8+ T cells sorted from spleen or lymph node cells, taken before intestinal transplant. In nucleotides, the CDR3 is TGTGCCAGCTCGGGGTCCGTCGATGAGCAGTTCTTC. Protein sequence: CASSGSVDEQFF.